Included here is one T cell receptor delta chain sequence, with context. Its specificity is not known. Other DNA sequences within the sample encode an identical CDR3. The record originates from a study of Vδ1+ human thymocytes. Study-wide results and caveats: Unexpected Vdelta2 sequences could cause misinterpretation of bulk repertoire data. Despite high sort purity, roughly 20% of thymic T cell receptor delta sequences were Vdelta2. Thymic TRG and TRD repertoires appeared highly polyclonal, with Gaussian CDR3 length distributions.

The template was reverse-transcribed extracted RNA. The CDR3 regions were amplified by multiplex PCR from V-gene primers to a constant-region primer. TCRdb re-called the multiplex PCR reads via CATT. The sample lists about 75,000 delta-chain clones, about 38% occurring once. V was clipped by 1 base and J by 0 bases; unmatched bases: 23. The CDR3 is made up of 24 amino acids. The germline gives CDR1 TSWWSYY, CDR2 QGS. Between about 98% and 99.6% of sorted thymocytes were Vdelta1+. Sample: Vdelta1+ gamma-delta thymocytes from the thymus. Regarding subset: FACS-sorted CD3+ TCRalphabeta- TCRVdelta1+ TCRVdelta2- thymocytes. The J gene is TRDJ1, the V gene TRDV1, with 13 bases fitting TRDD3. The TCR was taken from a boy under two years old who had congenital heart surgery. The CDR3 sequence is CALGEPSRQSIPTLGDTYTDKLIF. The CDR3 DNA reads TGTGCTCTTGGGGAACCATCGCGACAATCAATTCCTACACTGGGGGATACGTACACCGATAAACTCATCTTT.